The present T cell receptor (beta chain) was sequenced within a study of long-term antiretroviral therapy in people with HIV. As for this clone: Its target is unknown.

This was the immunoSEQ v3.0 assay at survey level. Profiling relied on immunoSEQ multiplex PCR, and the TCRdb table lists in-frame clones only, not all of them. The sample consists of 30,000 to 35,000 clones, just under 80% of them appearing once. Every one of the participants with HIV received treatment in the United States. Samples held about 0.85-11 million cryopreserved PBMC before DNA extraction. CDR3 length: 17 residues. V was cut by 0 bases and J by 0 bases, with 12 bases left in between. Germline V gene data show CDR1 as LNHNV and CDR2 as YYDKDF (reference sequence). Findings and caveats of the study: Subsequent to ART, diversity was augmented yet persisted below that of transplant donor controls. Clones that had undergone expansion before ART prevailed in the repertoire throughout all time points.

This TCR derives from a woman in her 50s with HIV. Sample: unsorted PBMCs, taken 3.1 years after starting antiretroviral therapy. This chain connects TRBV15 to TRBJ1-5; the D is unclear. The CDR3: CATSRDVGIYSNQPQHF. The CDR3 DNA follows: TGTGCCACCAGCAGAGATGTAGGGATCTATAGCAATCAGCCCCAGCATTTT.